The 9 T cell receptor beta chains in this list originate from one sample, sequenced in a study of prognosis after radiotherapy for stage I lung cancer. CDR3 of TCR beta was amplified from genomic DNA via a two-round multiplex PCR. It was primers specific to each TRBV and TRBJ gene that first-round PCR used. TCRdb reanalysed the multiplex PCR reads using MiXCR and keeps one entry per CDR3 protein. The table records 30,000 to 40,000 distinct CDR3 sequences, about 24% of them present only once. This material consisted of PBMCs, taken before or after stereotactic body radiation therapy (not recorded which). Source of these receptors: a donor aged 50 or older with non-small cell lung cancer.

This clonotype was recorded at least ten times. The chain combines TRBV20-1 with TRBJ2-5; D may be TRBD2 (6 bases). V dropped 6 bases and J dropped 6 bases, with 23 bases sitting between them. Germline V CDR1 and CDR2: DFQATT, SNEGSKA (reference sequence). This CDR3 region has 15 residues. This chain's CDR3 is CSAIPLAGRVKTQYF. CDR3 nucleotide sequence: TGCAGTGCCATCCCTCTGGCGGGAAGGGTTAAGACCCAGTACTTC.

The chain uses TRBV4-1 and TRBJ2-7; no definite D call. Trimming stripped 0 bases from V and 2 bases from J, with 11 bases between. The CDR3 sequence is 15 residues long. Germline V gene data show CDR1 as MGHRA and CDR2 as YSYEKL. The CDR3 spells CASSQEATVTYEQYF. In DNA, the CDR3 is TGCGCCAGCAGCCAAGAGGCTACAGTTACCTACGAGCAGTACTTC.

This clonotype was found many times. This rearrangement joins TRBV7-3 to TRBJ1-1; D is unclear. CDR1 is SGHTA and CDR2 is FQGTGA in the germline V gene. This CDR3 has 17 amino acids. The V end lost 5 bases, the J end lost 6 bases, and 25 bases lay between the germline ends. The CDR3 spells CASSPSGSGSKVPEAFF. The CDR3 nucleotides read TGTGCCAGCAGCCCCAGTGGATCGGGGAGTAAGGTTCCTGAAGCTTTCTTT.

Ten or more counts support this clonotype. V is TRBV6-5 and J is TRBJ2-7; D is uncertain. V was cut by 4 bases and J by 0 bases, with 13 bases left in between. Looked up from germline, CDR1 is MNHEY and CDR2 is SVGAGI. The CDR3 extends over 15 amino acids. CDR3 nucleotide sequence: TGTGCCAGCAGTTTAAGCCCATTAAGCTCCTACGAGCAGTACTTC. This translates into CASSLSPLSSYEQYF.

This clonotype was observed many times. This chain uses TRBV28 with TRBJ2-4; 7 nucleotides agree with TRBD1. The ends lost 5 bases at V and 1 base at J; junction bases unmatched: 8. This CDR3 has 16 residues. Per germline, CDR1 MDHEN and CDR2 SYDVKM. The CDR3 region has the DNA TGTGCCAGCAGTCCCGGGACAGTCTCGGCCAAAAACATTCAGTACTTC. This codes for CASSPGTVSAKNIQYF.

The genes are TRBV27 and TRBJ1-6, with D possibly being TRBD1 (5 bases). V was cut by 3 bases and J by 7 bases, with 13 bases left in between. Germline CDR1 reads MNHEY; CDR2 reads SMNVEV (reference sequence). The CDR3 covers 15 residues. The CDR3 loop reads CASSLGVLTNSPLHF. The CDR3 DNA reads TGTGCCAGCAGTTTGGGGGTCCTAACGAATTCACCCCTCCACTTT.

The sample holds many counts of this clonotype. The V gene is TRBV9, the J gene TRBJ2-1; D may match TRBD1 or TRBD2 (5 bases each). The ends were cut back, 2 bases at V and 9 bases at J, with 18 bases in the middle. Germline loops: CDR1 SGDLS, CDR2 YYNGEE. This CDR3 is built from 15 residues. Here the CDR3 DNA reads TGTGCCAGCAGCGTGGGGCAGCGAGGGGAAGGTGAGCAGTTCTTC. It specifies CASSVGQRGEGEQFF.

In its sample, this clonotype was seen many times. The CDR3 loop is CAGARTAVTDTQYF. CDR3 bases: TGTGCCGGGGCTCGGACAGCAGTCACAGATACGCAGTATTTT. The chain uses TRBV6-1 and TRBJ2-3, with D maybe TRBD1 (6 bases). Germline assignment: CDR1 MNHNS and CDR2 SASEGT. V was trimmed by 11 bases and J by 2 bases, leaving 17 bases between them. This CDR3 is 14 amino acids long.

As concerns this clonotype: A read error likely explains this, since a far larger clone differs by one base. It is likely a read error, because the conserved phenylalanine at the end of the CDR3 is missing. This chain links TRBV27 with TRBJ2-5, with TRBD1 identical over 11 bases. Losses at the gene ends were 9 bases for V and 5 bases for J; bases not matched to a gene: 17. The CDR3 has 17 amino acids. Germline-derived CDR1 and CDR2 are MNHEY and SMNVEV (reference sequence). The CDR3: CAREGFPGQGVKETQYY. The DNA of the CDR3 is TGTGCCAGAGAAGGGTTCCCGGGACAGGGGGTGAAGGAGACCCAGTACTAC.